The clone carrying this TCR beta chain has a count of ten or more. Its antigen is undetermined. Being off target in a library aimed at alpha chains, this beta chain has a size of little meaning. The sample belongs to a study of spatial heterogeneity in lung cancer. Study-level background: A strong correlation was found between TCR transcript counts in tumor regions and a T cell module score derived from matched bulk RNA-seq.

CDR3 length: 16 residues. V lost 6 bases, J lost 4 bases, and 19 bases lay in between. Study outcomes and limitations: Expanded alpha and beta TCR counts within tumors tracked tumor mutation counts. Sequencing reached an estimated coverage of tumor T cells that was only approximately 7.4% for alpha chains and around 13% for beta chains.

The time point: sample taken at primary tumor resection. Material for sequencing was whole RNA from tumor, nontumor lung or frozen PBMC, left unsorted. Each TCR cDNA molecule bore a unique molecular identifier. TCRdb recomputed calls from the 5' RACE reads with MiXCR, one row per CDR3 protein. The profile shows about 11,000 distinct CDR3 sequences, 4% to 6.5% of them singletons. The chain uses TRBV12-3 or TRBV12-4 and TRBJ1-5; D is uncertain. This clonotype was sampled from a male donor with early-stage non-small cell lung cancer. Sequenced material: lung tumor tissue, taken at surgery. CDR3 loop: CASSPGVYPPNQPQHF. In DNA form, the CDR3 reads TGTGCCAGCAGCCCAGGCGTTTACCCGCCAAATCAGCCCCAGCATTTT.